Presented here are 20 T cell receptor beta chains from one specimen sequenced in a study of metastatic and nonmetastatic thyroid tumors. TCRdb reassembled clones from the PCR reads with MiXCR. This sample carries more than 50,000 clones, approximately 22% of them seen once, and the ten largest clones take 3.5% to 5%. All patients were treatment-naive before thyroid surgery. Sequencing used blood. These receptors came from a female donor with papillary thyroid cancer or a benign thyroid nodule (not recorded which). Some clones in this sample may be carry-over from other donors' samples.

This clone showed up many times. The DNA for the CDR3 is TGTGCCAGCAGTCCCGGACAGGGGGGACAAGAGACCCAGTACTTC. Its translation: CASSPGQGGQETQYF. The chain employs TRBV28 and TRBJ2-5; 10 bases match TRBD1. There are 15 residues in the CDR3. With V trimmed by 5 bases and J by 2 bases, 5 bases remained unmatched. Looked up from germline, CDR1 is MDHEN and CDR2 is SYDVKM.

Ten or more counts support this clone. Other nucleotide sequences from this sample produce the same CDR3. J is TRBJ2-3 and V is TRBV28, with D maybe TRBD2 (5 bases). The germline CDR1 and CDR2 sequences are MDHEN and SYDVKM. V was clipped by 2 bases and J by 0 bases, with 6 bases between them. This CDR3 is 14 amino acids long. The CDR3 region is CASSLRGSTDTQYF. The CDR3 DNA follows: TGTGCCAGCAGTTTACGAGGGAGCACAGATACGCAGTATTTT. The whole variable domain, remainder taken from reference TRBV28 and TRBJ2-3, is DVKVTQSSRYLVKRTGEKVFLECVQDMDHENMFWYRQDPGLGLRLIYFSYDVKMKEKGDIPEGYSVSREKKERFSLILESASTNQTSMYLCASSLRGSTDTQYFGPGTRLTVL.

This clone was counted at least ten times. Other DNA variants within this sample encode the same CDR3. This rearrangement joins TRBV6-1 to TRBJ2-5; D assignment may be TRBD1 or TRBD2 (6 bases each). V was clipped by 11 bases and J by 4 bases, with 11 bases between them. The germline V gene encodes CDR1 MNHNS and CDR2 SASEGT. This CDR3 contains 11 residues. The CDR3 coding sequence is TGTGCCCCGGGGGCGGTAGAGACCCAGTACTTC. Its protein product is CAPGAVETQYF.

This clone was seen repeatedly, ten times or more. The chain uses TRBV12-3 or TRBV12-4 and TRBJ1-5; a weak D match, TRBD1 (5 bases). The V gene lost 5 bases and the J gene lost 4 bases, with 15 bases spanning the gap. The CDR3 length is 15 residues. The CDR3 sequence is CASSPSGGDNQPQHF. CDR3 DNA sequence: TGTGCCAGCAGTCCCTCTGGGGGTGATAATCAGCCCCAGCATTTT.

This clone was seen repeatedly, ten times or more. This chain joins TRBV20-1 and TRBJ2-3; D is uncertain. The germline V and J ends were trimmed by 2 bases and 2 bases, with 5 bases remaining between them. CDR1 and CDR2 from the germline V gene are DFQATT and SNEGSKA (reference sequence). This CDR3 is 12 amino acids long. CDR3 DNA: TGCAGTGCTAGACCCCCCACAGATACGCAGTATTTT. Translation: CSARPPTDTQYF.

The chain is built from TRBV11-2 and TRBJ2-3, with D unclear. The length of the CDR3 is 15 residues. The V end lost 2 bases, the J end lost 0 bases, and 9 bases lay between the germline ends. Germline assignment: CDR1 SGHAT and CDR2 FQNNGV. CDR3 sequence: CASSLSLSSTDTQYF. The DNA of the CDR3 is TGTGCCAGCAGCTTATCCCTCTCTAGCACAGATACGCAGTATTTT. The whole variable domain, remainder taken from reference TRBV11-2 and TRBJ2-3, is EAGVAQSPRYKIIEKRQSVAFWCNPISGHATLYWYQQILGQGPKLLIQFQNNGVVDDSQLPKDRFSAERLKGVDSTLKIQPAKLEDSAVYLCASSLSLSSTDTQYFGPGTRLTVL.

The table lists this clone with many counts. V gene TRBV10-3 combines with J gene TRBJ2-3; 10 bases match TRBD2. The CDR3 runs to 16 residues. CDR1 and CDR2 (germline): ENHRY, SYGVKD. The V segment lost 0 bases and the J segment 5 bases; nucleotides outside the gene matches: 5. The CDR3, as DNA: TGTGCCATCAGTGAGTCGGCTAGCGGGAGAGGAGATACGCAGTATTTT. It codes for CAISESASGRGDTQYF.

At least ten counts were recorded for this clone. The chain links TRBV28 to TRBJ1-4, with D perhaps TRBD1 (5 bases). Germline CDR1 reads MDHEN; CDR2 reads SYDVKM. The CDR3 has 15 amino acids. The V gene lost 3 bases and the J gene lost 3 bases, with 11 bases spanning the gap. The DNA of the CDR3 is TGTGCCAGCAGTTTTCCCGGGGGGGCTAATGAAAAACTGTTTTTT. This encodes CASSFPGGANEKLFF. Drawing the rest from reference TRBV28 and TRBJ1-4, the complete variable domain is DVKVTQSSRYLVKRTGEKVFLECVQDMDHENMFWYRQDPGLGLRLIYFSYDVKMKEKGDIPEGYSVSREKKERFSLILESASTNQTSMYLCASSFPGGANEKLFFGSGTQLSVL.

This clone occurred many times. A much larger clone sits a single nucleotide away, making a read error possible. In the same sample, other DNA sequences code for this CDR3. V is TRBV28 and J is TRBJ1-2; 7 nucleotides match TRBD1. Germline loops: CDR1 MDHEN, CDR2 SYDVKM. The CDR3 has 14 amino acids. CDR3 sequence: CASSLFQQGLGYTF. Here the CDR3 DNA reads TGTGCCAGCAGCTTATTCCAACAGGGGCTTGGCTACACCTTC.

Of note for this clone: A clone one base away is much larger, so this may be a read error. The rearrangement uses TRBV28 and TRBJ1-5, with D possibly matching TRBD1 (5 bases). The CDR3 has 13 amino acids. Per the germline V gene, CDR1 is MDHEN and CDR2 is SYDVKM. V gave up 7 bases and J gave up 6 bases, with 13 bases separating them. The DNA of the CDR3 is TGTGCCAGCATCCAGATGGGGCTTCAGCCCCAGCATTTT. Encoded protein: CASIQMGLQPQHF.

The J gene is TRBJ2-1, the V gene TRBV24-1; 8 bases map to TRBD1. V lost 7 bases to trimming and J lost 5 bases; unmatched junction nucleotides: 15. CDR1 is KGHDR, CDR2 SFDVKD, per germline. The CDR3 covers 17 residues. The CDR3 region has the DNA TGTGCCACCAGACCACAGGGGGACGGAGTGGGTAACAATGAGCAGTTCTTC. Translating it yields CATRPQGDGVGNNEQFF.

This clone was counted many times. The V gene is TRBV10-3, the J gene TRBJ2-2, with D unclear. With 7 bases removed from V and 2 bases from J, the gap between germline ends came to 11 bases. This CDR3 is 14 amino acids long. CDR1 and CDR2 (germline): ENHRY, SYGVKD. CDR3 protein: CAIKEGPNTGELFF. The DNA for the CDR3 is TGTGCCATCAAGGAAGGGCCCAACACCGGGGAGCTGTTTTTT.

As to this clone: A much larger clone differs by one base, so this may be a read error. Here the CDR3 reads CASSIDRTPPRASYF. The CDR3, as DNA: TGTGCCAGTAGTATTGATAGGACTCCTCCCAGGGCGTCGTATTTT. The chain links TRBV19 to TRBJ2-3, with D perhaps assigned TRBD1 or TRBD2 (5 bases each). Trimming took off 3 bases at V and 14 bases at J, with 24 bases between the two ends. CDR3 size: 15 residues. CDR1 LNHDA and CDR2 SQIVND come from the germline V gene (reference sequence).

This clone was seen at least ten times. The CDR3, as DNA: TGTGCCAGCAGATCCGCCGGGACAACCTACGAGCAGTACTTC. Protein: CASRSAGTTYEQYF. The J gene is TRBJ2-7, the V gene TRBV27, with a tentative D call TRBD1 (6 bases). Germline lookup yields CDR1 MNHEY and CDR2 SMNVEV (reference sequence). V lost 6 bases and J lost 2, with 14 bases in between. The length of the CDR3 is 14 residues.

This clone showed up many times. This sample includes further DNA sequences coding for the same CDR3. This chain links TRBV28 with TRBJ2-5; 11 nucleotides match TRBD2. Germline CDR1 and CDR2: MDHEN and SYDVKM. Germline trimming cut 5 bases from V and 5 bases from J; bases unmatched to any gene: 10. The length of the CDR3 is 16 residues. The CDR3 spells CASSLAGGTTRETQYF. The CDR3 DNA is TGTGCCAGCAGTCTAGCGGGAGGCACCACGCGGGAGACCCAGTACTTC.

This clone came up a few times. The V call is TRBV3-1, the J call TRBJ2-1; 12 nucleotides match TRBD2. CDR1 is LGHDT, CDR2 YNNKEL, per germline (reference sequence). The CDR3 contains 15 residues. After removal of 5 bases from V and 8 bases from J, the junction contained 7 bases not matched to a gene. The CDR3 nucleotides read TGTGCCAGCAGCACGACTAGCGGGAGAGTAGATGAGCAGTTCTTC. Translation: CASSTTSGRVDEQFF.

The chain recombines TRBV30 with TRBJ1-2, with 9 bases that match TRBD1. This CDR3 region has 15 residues. Germline trimming cut 1 base from V and 3 bases from J; bases unmatched to any gene: 6. The germline V gene encodes CDR1 GTSNPN and CDR2 SVGIG (reference sequence). The DNA of the CDR3 is TGTGCCTGGAGTGCTGGGACAGGGTCTGACTATGGCTACACCTTC. Protein: CAWSAGTGSDYGYTF.

For this clone: Other nucleotide sequences in the sample specify the same CDR3. This sequence joins TRBV27 and TRBJ2-1; possibly TRBD2 for D (5 bases). There are 12 residues in the CDR3. CDR1 and CDR2 from the germline V gene are MNHEY and SMNVEV (reference sequence). The V and J ends lost 5 bases and 7 bases respectively, with 9 bases between them. The CDR3 here is CASSLGGNEQFF. The CDR3 DNA is TGTGCCAGCAGTCTCGGAGGAAATGAGCAGTTCTTC.

This clone was found a few times. Sequence at one end of the junction differs from germline and may be a read error. V usage is TRBV19 and J usage is TRBJ1-6; no reliable D call. The germline V gene has CDR1 LNHDA and CDR2 SQIVND (reference sequence). This CDR3 comprises 14 residues. CDR3 in DNA: TGTGCCAGTATTATATGGGCGGATAATTCACCCCTCCACTTT. Its protein product is CASIIWADNSPLHF.

This clone was detected ten times or more. The V call is TRBV5-4, the J call TRBJ2-1, with D possibly TRBD2 on 6 matching bases. The CDR3 runs to 16 residues. Germline V gives CDR1 SGHNT, CDR2 YYREEE (reference sequence). V lost 3 bases and J lost 4, with 17 bases in between. The CDR3 DNA reads as TGTGCCAGCAGCTACCTTGGTAGCGGCTATTACAATGAGCAGTTCTTC. Amino acids: CASSYLGSGYYNEQFF.